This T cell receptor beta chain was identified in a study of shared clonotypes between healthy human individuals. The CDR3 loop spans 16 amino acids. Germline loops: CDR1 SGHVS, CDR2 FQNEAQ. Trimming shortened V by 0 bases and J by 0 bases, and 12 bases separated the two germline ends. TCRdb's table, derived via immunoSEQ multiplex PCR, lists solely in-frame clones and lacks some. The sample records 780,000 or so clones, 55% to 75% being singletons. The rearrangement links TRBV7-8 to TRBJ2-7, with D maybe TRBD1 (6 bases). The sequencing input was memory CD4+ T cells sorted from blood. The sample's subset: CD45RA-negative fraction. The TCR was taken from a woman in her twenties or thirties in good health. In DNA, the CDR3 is TGTGCCAGCAGCTTAGCGACAGGTTCTCTCTCCTACGAGCAGTACTTC. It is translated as CASSLATGSLSYEQYF. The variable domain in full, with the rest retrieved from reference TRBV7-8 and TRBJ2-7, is GAGVSQSPRYKVAKRGQDVALRCDPISGHVSLFWYQQALGQGPEFLTYFQNEAQLDKSGLPSDRFFAERPEGSVSTLKIQRTQQEDSAVYLCASSLATGSLSYEQYFGPGTRLTVT.